The source of this T cell receptor beta chain is a study of T cells in Graves' hyperthyroidism and ophthalmopathy. Findings and caveats of the study: Ophthalmopathy got predicted by the model a median approximately 6.4 months before its onset.

Diagnosis relied on clinical symptoms, serum thyroxine and TRAb, thyroid ultrasound and orbital computed tomography. The source of the PBMCs was 10 ml of fresh peripheral blood. Researchers took RNA transcripts and amplified the TCR beta CDR3 regions from them. HTBI primers were used for first-round RT-PCR of the TCR CDR3. TCRdb re-analysed the multiplex PCR reads in MiXCR, keeping a single row per CDR3 protein. The data show around 600,000 distinct CDR3 sequences, with about 14% seen just once and about an eighth held by the top ten. There are 16 residues in the CDR3. V lost 7 bases and J lost 1, with 17 bases in between. CDR1 and CDR2 from the germline V gene are SNHLY and FYNNEI. In its sample, this clonotype was seen many times. Antigen unknown.

The TCR sequence derives from a woman aged 50 to 60 with Graves' ophthalmopathy. This chain links TRBV2 with TRBJ2-4, with D uncertain. The material sequenced was blood. This chain's CDR3 is CASNTDRQPAKNIQYF. As DNA, the CDR3 is TGTGCCAGCAACACTGACCGCCAACCGGCCAAAAACATTCAGTACTTC.